The present entry profiles one TCR beta chain with its context. The entry originates in a study of CD8 T cells in Susac syndrome. Reverse transcription used about 0.45 to 1 ug RNA and random hexamers. Using its own MiXCR run on the immunoSEQ multiplex PCR reads, TCRdb lists one record per CDR3 protein. The repertoire holds some 200,000 distinct CDR3 sequences, with 95% as singletons. Sequencing used CD4+ T cells from PBMCs. This TCR derives from a human donor with multiple sclerosis.

CDR3 amino acids: CASSLLAGYTDTQYF. In nucleotides, the CDR3 is TGTGCCAGCAGCTTGCTAGCGGGGTACACAGATACGCAGTATTTT. The chain is built from TRBV9 and TRBJ2-3; TRBD2 agrees at 9 bases. Germline lookup yields CDR1 SGDLS and CDR2 YYNGEE. This CDR3 is 15 amino acids long. With V trimmed by 4 bases and J by 2 bases, 5 bases remained unmatched.